These T cell receptor beta chains were read from a single sample in a study of Graves' ophthalmopathy and Graves' hyperthyroidism. TCRdb itself ran the multiplex PCR reads through MiXCR, one entry per CDR3 protein. The repertoire holds about 620,000 distinct CDR3 sequences, with about a fifth as singletons. Sample: peripheral blood. The source is a woman aged 18-29 years with stable Graves' hyperthyroidism. Some clones in this sample may be carry-over from other donors' samples. CDR3s include the opening cysteine and the closing phenylalanine or tryptophan. Fields, in order: V gene, CDR3 length, clone size, CDR3 protein. Not all rows give a size; the values are once, few, many and, for expanded clones, a class.

V: TRBV5-1
length: 14
size: many
CDR3: CASRDAASSYEQYF

V: TRBV4-1
length: 15
size: few
CDR3: CASSRVDRGSYEQYF

V: TRBV2
length: 12
size: -
CDR3: CASVGGFDTQYF

V: TRBV29-1
length: 13
size: few
CDR3: CSGALSLNTEAFF

V: TRBV3-1
length: 14
size: -
CDR3: CASRRGPVNTEAFF

V: TRBV6-5
length: 14
size: few
CDR3: CASSFGVRGADAFF

V: TRBV12-3/TRBV12-4
length: 14
size: many
CDR3: CASSISPANYGYTF

V: TRBV2
length: 16
size: -
CDR3: CASSYVASSGGYGYTF

V: TRBV20-1
length: 14
size: -
CDR3: CSAPIGQMNTEAFF

V: TRBV19
length: 14
size: many
CDR3: CASSAGVAEETQYF

V: TRBV12-3/TRBV12-4
length: 13
size: -
CDR3: CASRGTVVGGYTF

V: TRBV25-1
length: 16
size: -
CDR3: CASTSSGASSSYEQYF

V: TRBV20-1
length: 13
size: -
CDR3: CSAELGTPYGYTF

V: TRBV19
length: 14
size: few
CDR3: CASSPLGSAWTQYF

V: TRBV20-1
length: 14
size: many
CDR3: CSARDRTGAGGYTF

V: TRBV27
length: 12
size: few
CDR3: CASFGGGGELFF

V: TRBV7-8
length: 16
size: many
CDR3: CASSTRRDRLTETQYF

V: TRBV7-8
length: 14
size: few
CDR3: CASSSTEVNTEACF

V: TRBV4-1
length: 14
size: -
CDR3: CASSQPGKNTEAFF

V: TRBV6-1
length: 15
size: -
CDR3: CASSPRTDYTGELFF

V: TRBV20-1
length: 16
size: many
CDR3: CSAHNRQGRMNTEAFF

V: TRBV10-3
length: 17
size: many
CDR3: CAISEAEGTVGNQPQHF